The source of this T cell receptor (beta chain) is a study of cytomegalovirus exposure and HLA in healthy donors. Study-wide context: Among some 400 genotyped donors, around 80% fell in the Caucasian-associated ancestry cluster. Study-wide results and limits: Earlier findings revealed that most TCR beta V segments proved productive either about 90% or about 30% of the time. Certain indistinguishable V segments, among them TRBV6-2 and TRBV6-3, were excluded. The study put around 180 TCR beta chains on its list as cytomegalovirus-associated.

V dropped 2 bases and J dropped 0 bases, with 10 bases sitting between them. This CDR3 contains 15 residues. CDR1 and CDR2 from the germline V gene are MNHNY and SVGAGI (reference sequence). PCR amplification relied on 60 Vbeta primers (plus 13 Jbeta primers). TCRdb keeps only in-frame clones here, not all; method: immunoSEQ multiplex PCR. The top ten clones hold approximately 4.3% of a sample with 130,000 to 150,000 clones, roughly 70% of them seen once. Concerning this clone itself: Its antigen is unknown.

The sample was PBMCs. This rearrangement joins TRBV6-6 to TRBJ2-5; the D is unclear. The clonotype originates from a man aged 18 to 29 in good health and CMV-seropositive. The CDR3 DNA sequence: TGTGCCAGCAGTTACCGCGCCGGGTACCAAGAGACCCAGTACTTC. Protein: CASSYRAGYQETQYF.